These 26 T cell receptor beta chains share one sample of origin, sequenced in a study of blood T cell repertoires in COVID-19. The assay was immunoSEQ multiplex PCR, and TCRdb's table has in-frame clones only and misses some. Among about 220,000 clones, 86% were seen once, and the ten largest hold over 3%. Material for sequencing was PBMCs or T cells enriched from blood (not recorded which). The receptors originated from a woman between 40 and 50 years old with acute COVID-19.

The V and J genes are TRBV5-1 and TRBJ1-4; D remains ambiguous. Trimming shortened V by 0 bases and J by 6 bases, and 9 bases separated the two germline ends. The length of the CDR3 is 14 residues. Germline CDR1 and CDR2: SGHRS and YFSETQ. Here the CDR3 DNA reads TGCGCCAGCAGCTTGGAGTCACCAGATGAAAAACTGTTTTTT. This translates into CASSLESPDEKLFF.

V is TRBV24-1 and J is TRBJ1-2; D ambiguous. The V and J ends lost 5 bases and 2 bases respectively, with 5 bases between them. This CDR3 contains 12 residues. Germline V CDR1 and CDR2: KGHDR, SFDVKD. DNA for the CDR3: TGTGCCACCAGTGGAGGGAACTATGGCTACACCTTC. This codes for CATSGGNYGYTF.

The chain has TRBV4-3 and TRBJ2-1; 7 bases align to TRBD2. The germline CDR1 and CDR2 sequences are LGHNA and YSLEER. The CDR3 spans 16 residues. J lost 0 bases, V lost 4 bases, and 6 bases had no gene match. In nucleotides, the CDR3 is TGCGCCAGCAGCCGCCTCGCGGGGGACTCCTACAATGAGCAGTTCTTC. This translates into CASSRLAGDSYNEQFF.

The rearrangement joins TRBV19 to TRBJ2-3; 8 bases match TRBD2. From germline, CDR1 is LNHDA and CDR2 SQIVND (reference sequence). V was pared by 8 bases and J by 4 bases, with 8 bases of the junction left unmatched. There are 14 residues in the CDR3. CDR3 sequence: CASAGGVIADTQYF. CDR3 nucleotides: TGTGCCAGTGCCGGGGGGGTAATAGCAGATACGCAGTATTTT.

The chain recombines TRBV5-6 with TRBJ1-3; D is uncertain. With 0 bases removed from V and 2 bases from J, the gap between germline ends came to 15 bases. The CDR3 contains 17 residues. Germline CDR1 is SGHDT and CDR2 is YYEEEE. The CDR3 is CASSLGETRLAGNTIYF. DNA of the CDR3: TGTGCCAGCAGCTTGGGGGAGACCCGGCTAGCTGGAAACACCATATATTTT. The variable domain in full, completed from reference TRBV5-6 and TRBJ1-3, reads DAGVTQSPTHLIKTRGQQVTLRCSPKSGHDTVSWYQQALGQGPQFIFQYYEEEERQRGNFPDRFSGHQFPNYSSELNVNALLLGDSALYLCASSLGETRLAGNTIYFGEGSWLTVV.

The J gene is TRBJ1-2, the V gene TRBV5-4; D is perhaps TRBD1 (5 bases). The CDR3 loop spans 12 amino acids. Germline V gene sequence: CDR1 SGHNT, CDR2 YYREEE (reference sequence). V was shortened by 5 bases and J by 5 bases, with 10 bases between the two germline ends. The chain's CDR3 is CASRGSGYGYTF. CDR3 nucleotides: TGTGCCAGCAGGGGGTCAGGGTATGGCTACACCTTC.

This chain joins TRBV25-1 and TRBJ1-5; D uncertain. The CDR3 totals 13 residues. The germline gives CDR1 MGHDK, CDR2 SYGVNS. Trimming removed 6 bases from V and 1 base from J, with 7 bases in between. The chain's CDR3 is CASREGSNQPQHF. The CDR3 nucleotides read TGTGCCAGCAGAGAGGGCAGCAATCAGCCCCAGCATTTT. Supplemented by reference TRBV25-1 and TRBJ1-5, the full variable domain reads EADIYQTPRYLVIGTGKKITLECSQTMGHDKMYWYQQDPGMELHLIHYSYGVNSTEKGDLSSESTVSRIRTEHFPLTLESARPSHTSQYLCASREGSNQPQHFGDGTRLSIL.

This chain uses TRBV19 with TRBJ1-4, with D possibly being TRBD1 (5 bases). Trimming left V 5 bases short and J 5 bases short, with 18 bases between. Germline V gene sequence: CDR1 LNHDA, CDR2 SQIVND (reference sequence). The CDR3 loop spans 16 amino acids. This CDR3 is CASSGNPGTLNEKLFF. CDR3 DNA sequence: TGTGCCAGTAGTGGAAATCCCGGGACTTTAAATGAAAAACTGTTTTTT.

On this clone: The junction departs from germline at one end; a sequencing error may be responsible. J is TRBJ2-1 and V is TRBV7-7; 9 bases agree with TRBD1. Germline assignment: CDR1 SSHAT and CDR2 FNYEAQ (reference sequence). CDR3 length: 17 amino acids. CDR3 in amino acids: CASSQDPTGTGNNEQFF. In DNA, the CDR3 is TGTGCTAGCAGCCAAGACCCCACCGGGACAGGGAACAATGAGCAGTTCTTC. Variable domain in full (rest from reference TRBV7-7 and TRBJ2-1): GAGVSQSPRYKVTKRGQDVTLRCDPISSHATLYWYQQALGQGPEFLTYFNYEAQPDKSGLPSDRFSAERPEGSISTLTIQRTEQRDSAMYRCASSQDPTGTGNNEQFFGPGTRLTVL.

The CDR3 protein is CASSLDRGSGNTIYF. The CDR3, as DNA: TGTGCCAGCAGCTTAGACAGAGGCTCTGGAAACACCATATATTTT. The rearrangement links TRBV5-4 to TRBJ1-3; D may be TRBD1 (5 bases). Germline-derived CDR1 and CDR2 are SGHNT and YYREEE (reference sequence). This CDR3 is 15 amino acids long. Trimming shortened V by 2 bases and J by 0 bases, and 9 bases separated the two germline ends. The full variable domain, rest sourced from reference TRBV5-4 and TRBJ1-3, is ETGVTQSPTHLIKTRGQQVTLRCSSQSGHNTVSWYQQALGQGPQFIFQYYREEENGRGNFPPRFSGLQFPNYSSELNVNALELDDSALYLCASSLDRGSGNTIYFGEGSWLTVV.

The chain carries TRBV21-1 and TRBJ2-7; TRBD2 is taken as the D call from the table, unchecked against the DNA. TRBV21-1 is annotated as a pseudogene. The CDR3 covers 13 residues. The CDR3 region has the DNA TGTGCCAGCAGCCGTACTAGCTTCTACGAGCAGTACGTC. Protein sequence: CASSRTSFYEQYV.

This chain connects TRBV5-1 to TRBJ2-3, with D possibly matching TRBD1 (6 bases). Germline loops: CDR1 SGHRS, CDR2 YFSETQ. The length of the CDR3 is 18 residues. Trimming pared 3 bases from V and 0 bases from J, leaving 20 bases between. DNA for the CDR3: TGCGCCAGCAGCTCCCACCTAAGGACAGCAAAAAGCACAGATACGCAGTATTTT. Its translation: CASSSHLRTAKSTDTQYF.

This chain joins TRBV7-8 and TRBJ1-5; no firm D call. Germline V gene sequence: CDR1 SGHVS, CDR2 FQNEAQ. This CDR3 is built from 15 residues. Trimming pared 4 bases from V and 5 bases from J, leaving 15 bases between. CDR3 coding DNA: TGTGCCAGCAGCTCGGAGGCGTCGGGGTATCAGCCCCAGCATTTT. It codes for CASSSEASGYQPQHF.

This chain connects TRBV19 to TRBJ1-1; maybe TRBD1 (5 bases). Trimming stripped 7 bases from V and 0 bases from J, with 15 bases between. Germline CDR1 is LNHDA and CDR2 is SQIVND (reference sequence). The CDR3 is made up of 15 amino acids. CDR3 sequence reads: CASKKQAPMNTEAFF. The CDR3 bases are TGTGCCAGTAAAAAACAGGCCCCGATGAACACTGAAGCTTTCTTT.

To note about this clone: Other DNA sequences within the sample encode an identical CDR3. Here the CDR3 reads CASSLAGNSNQPQHF. The CDR3, as DNA: TGTGCCAGCAGCTTGGCAGGGAATAGCAATCAGCCCCAGCATTTT. The chain joins TRBV5-5 to TRBJ1-5; perhaps TRBD1 as D (5 bases). CDR3 size: 15 residues. V gave up 0 bases and J gave up 0 bases, with 7 bases separating them. The germline gives CDR1 SGHKS, CDR2 YYEKEE (reference sequence).

The chain recombines TRBV28 with TRBJ1-5; D not resolved. Germline loops: CDR1 MDHEN, CDR2 SYDVKM. Deletions cut 7 bases from V and 3 bases from J, with 16 bases between. The CDR3 extends over 15 amino acids. The CDR3 coding sequence is TGTGCCAGCACCAATTTTGGCGGCTACAATCAGCCCCAGCATTTT. Residues: CASTNFGGYNQPQHF.

This sequence joins TRBV5-4 and TRBJ2-1; a possible D gene is TRBD1 (5 bases). The V end lost 1 base, the J end lost 7 bases, and 12 bases lay between the germline ends. CDR1 SGHNT and CDR2 YYREEE come from the germline V gene (reference sequence). The CDR3 sequence is 14 residues long. The chain's CDR3 is CASSLPQGRNEQFF. The CDR3 nucleotides read TGTGCCAGCAGCTTGCCCCAGGGCAGAAATGAGCAGTTCTTC.

The chain uses TRBV19 and TRBJ1-2, with no clear D. V was clipped by 3 bases and J by 7 bases, with 18 bases between them. Germline CDR1 and CDR2: LNHDA and SQIVND (reference sequence). The CDR3 extends over 15 amino acids. The CDR3 is CASSIKEGTLAGYTF. The CDR3 bases are TGTGCCAGTAGTATCAAGGAGGGTACCTTGGCTGGCTACACCTTC. Full variable domain (outside the CDR3, taken from reference TRBV19 and TRBJ1-2): DGGITQSPKYLFRKEGQNVTLSCEQNLNHDAMYWYRQDPGQGLRLIYYSQIVNDFQKGDIAEGYSVSREKKESFPLTVTSAQKNPTAFYLCASSIKEGTLAGYTFGSGTRLTVV.

CDR3 region: CAWSLRATGDGYTF. The CDR3 nucleotides are TGTGCCTGGAGTCTCAGGGCGACGGGGGATGGCTACACCTTC. The J gene is TRBJ1-2, the V gene TRBV30, with D possibly being TRBD1 (5 bases). The V gene's germline CDR1 is GTSNPN and CDR2 SVGIG (reference sequence). The CDR3 totals 14 residues. Deletions cut 2 bases from V and 6 bases from J, with 16 bases between.

The chain carries TRBV5-6 and TRBJ1-2; D is perhaps TRBD1 (5 bases). The germline V gene has CDR1 SGHDT and CDR2 YYEEEE. Deletions cut 4 bases from V and 0 bases from J, with 16 bases between. This CDR3 spans 16 amino acids. The chain's CDR3 is CASSTLFRGSNYGYTF. In DNA form, the CDR3 reads TGTGCCAGCAGCACACTGTTTAGGGGCTCTAACTATGGCTACACCTTC.

As DNA, the CDR3 is TGTGCCAGCAGCCGGACAGGGAATCCCAACACCGGGGAGCTGTTTTTT. Translating gives CASSRTGNPNTGELFF. The chain joins TRBV5-6 to TRBJ2-2; the match to TRBD1 covers 8 bases. This CDR3 is built from 16 residues. Unmatched junction bases numbered 7, after V lost 4 bases and J lost 2 bases. Germline CDR1 SGHDT, CDR2 YYEEEE.

V usage is TRBV7-3 and J usage is TRBJ1-3; a weak D match, TRBD1 (5 bases). V lost 2 bases and J 6 bases, leaving 14 bases between the germline ends. CDR3 length: 15 residues. The germline CDR1 and CDR2 sequences are SGHTA and FQGTGA. The CDR3 sequence is CASSLGAGFANTIYF. The DNA for the CDR3 is TGTGCCAGCAGCTTAGGGGCCGGGTTTGCAAACACCATATATTTT.

The genes are TRBV18 and TRBJ2-7; a possible D gene is TRBD1 (5 bases). The CDR3 is 14 amino acids. CDR1 is KGHSH and CDR2 is LQKENI in the germline V gene. With 6 bases removed from V and 5 bases from J, the gap between germline ends came to 17 bases. Written as DNA, the CDR3 is TGTGCCAGCTCCTCTGGGGCAGGGTCGGACGAGCAGTACGTC. Translated, it gives CASSSGAGSDEQYV.

The CDR3 sequence is CASSPQEETQYF. The CDR3 DNA reads as TGTGCCAGCTCACCCCAGGAAGAGACCCAGTACTTC. J is TRBJ2-5 and V is TRBV18, with no clear D. Germline CDR1 reads KGHSH; CDR2 reads LQKENI. Trimming removed 3 bases from V and 3 bases from J, with 5 bases in between. The CDR3 is 12 residues long. Complete variable domain (other parts from reference TRBV18 and TRBJ2-5): NAGVMQNPRHLVRRRGQEARLRCSPMKGHSHVYWYRQLPEEGLKFMVYLQKENIIDESGMPKERFSAEFPKEGPSILRIQQVVRGDSAAYFCASSPQEETQYFGPGTRLLVL.

The chain carries TRBV5-8 and TRBJ1-4; 7 nucleotides agree with TRBD1. The germline V gene has CDR1 SGHTS and CDR2 YDEGEE. V lost 1 base and J lost 8; bases outside the gene matches: 8. The CDR3 loop spans 15 amino acids. CDR3 region: CASSLSGTDKEKLFF. The DNA for the CDR3 is TGTGCCAGCAGCTTGTCCGGGACAGACAAAGAAAAACTGTTTTTT.

CDR3 region: CASSLGRSQGANDEQFF. CDR3 DNA sequence: TGTGCCAGCAGCTTAGGAAGATCACAGGGGGCGAACGATGAGCAGTTCTTC. The rearrangement links TRBV7-9 to TRBJ2-1, with TRBD1 matching over 9 bases. The CDR3 covers 17 residues. CDR1 and CDR2 (germline): SEHNR, FQNEAQ (reference sequence). V trimming: 1 base; J trimming: 8 bases; junction bases outside the gene matches: 12.